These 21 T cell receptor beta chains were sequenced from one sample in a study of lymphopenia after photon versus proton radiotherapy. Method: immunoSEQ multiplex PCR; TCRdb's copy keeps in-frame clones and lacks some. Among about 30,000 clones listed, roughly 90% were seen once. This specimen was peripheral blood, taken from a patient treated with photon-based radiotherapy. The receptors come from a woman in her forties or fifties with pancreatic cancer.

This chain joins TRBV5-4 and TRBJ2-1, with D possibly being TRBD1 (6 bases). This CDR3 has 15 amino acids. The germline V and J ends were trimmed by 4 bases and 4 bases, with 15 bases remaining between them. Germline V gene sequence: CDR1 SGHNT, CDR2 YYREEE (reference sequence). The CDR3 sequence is CASSTTMDSYNEQFF. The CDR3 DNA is TGTGCCAGCAGCACGACCATGGACAGTTACAATGAGCAGTTCTTC.

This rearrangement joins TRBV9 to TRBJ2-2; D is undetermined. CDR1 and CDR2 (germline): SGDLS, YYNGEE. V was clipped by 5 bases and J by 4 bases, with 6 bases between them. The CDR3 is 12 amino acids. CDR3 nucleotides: TGTGCCAGCAGTCTTGCCACCGGGGAGCTGTTTTTT. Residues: CASSLATGELFF.

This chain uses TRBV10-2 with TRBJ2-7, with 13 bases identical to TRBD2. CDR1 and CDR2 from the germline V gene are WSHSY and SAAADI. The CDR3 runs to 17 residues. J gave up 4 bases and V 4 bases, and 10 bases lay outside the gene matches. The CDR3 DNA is TGCGCCAGCAGTGCCACGGCAGGGACTAGCGGGACATACGAGCAGTACTTC. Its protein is CASSATAGTSGTYEQYF.

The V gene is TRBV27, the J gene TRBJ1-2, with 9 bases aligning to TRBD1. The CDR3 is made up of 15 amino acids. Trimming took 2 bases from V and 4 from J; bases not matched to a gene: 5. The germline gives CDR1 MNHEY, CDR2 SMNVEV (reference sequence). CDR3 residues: CASSLGGTGRYGYTF. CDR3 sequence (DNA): TGTGCCAGCAGTTTAGGAGGGACAGGGCGCTATGGCTACACCTTC.

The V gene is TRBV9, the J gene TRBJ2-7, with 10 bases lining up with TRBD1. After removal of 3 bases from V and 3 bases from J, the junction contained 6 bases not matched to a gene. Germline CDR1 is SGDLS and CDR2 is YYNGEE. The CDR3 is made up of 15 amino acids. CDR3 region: CASSGDRGSGYEQYF. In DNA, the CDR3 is TGTGCCAGCAGCGGGGACAGGGGATCGGGCTACGAGCAGTACTTC.

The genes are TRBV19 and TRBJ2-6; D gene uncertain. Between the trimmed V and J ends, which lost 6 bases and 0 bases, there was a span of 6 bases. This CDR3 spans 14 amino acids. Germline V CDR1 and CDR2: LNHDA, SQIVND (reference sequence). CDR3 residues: CASSGSSGANVLTF. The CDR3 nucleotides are TGTGCCAGTAGCGGTAGCTCTGGGGCCAACGTCCTGACTTTC. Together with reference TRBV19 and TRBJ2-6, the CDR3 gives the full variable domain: DGGITQSPKYLFRKEGQNVTLSCEQNLNHDAMYWYRQDPGQGLRLIYYSQIVNDFQKGDIAEGYSVSREKKESFPLTVTSAQKNPTAFYLCASSGSSGANVLTFGAGSRLTVL.

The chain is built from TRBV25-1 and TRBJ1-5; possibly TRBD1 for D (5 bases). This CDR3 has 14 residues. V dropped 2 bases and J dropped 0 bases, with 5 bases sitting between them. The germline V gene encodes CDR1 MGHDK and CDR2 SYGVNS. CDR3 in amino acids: CASSEGGSNQPQHF. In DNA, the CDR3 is TGTGCCAGCAGTGAAGGGGGTAGCAATCAGCCCCAGCATTTT.

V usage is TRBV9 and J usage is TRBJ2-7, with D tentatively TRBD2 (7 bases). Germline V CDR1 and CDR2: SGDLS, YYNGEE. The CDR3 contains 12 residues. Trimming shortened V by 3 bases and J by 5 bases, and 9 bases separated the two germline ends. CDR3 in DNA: TGTGCCAGCAGCGAGGGGGGGCACGAGCAGTACTTC. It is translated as CASSEGGHEQYF.

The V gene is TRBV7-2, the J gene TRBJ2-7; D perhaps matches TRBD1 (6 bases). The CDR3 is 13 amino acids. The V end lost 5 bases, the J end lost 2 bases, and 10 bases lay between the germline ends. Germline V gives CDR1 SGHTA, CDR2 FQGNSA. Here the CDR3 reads CASSLGHPYEQYF. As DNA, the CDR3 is TGTGCCAGCAGCCTGGGACATCCCTACGAGCAGTACTTC.

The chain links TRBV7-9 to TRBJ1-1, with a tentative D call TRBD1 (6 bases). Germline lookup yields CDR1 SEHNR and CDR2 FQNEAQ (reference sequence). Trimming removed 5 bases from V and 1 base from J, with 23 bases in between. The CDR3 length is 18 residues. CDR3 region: CASSRRGGLRAPNTEAFF. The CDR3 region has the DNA TGTGCCAGCAGCCGACGAGGGGGTCTCCGGGCCCCGAACACTGAAGCTTTCTTT.

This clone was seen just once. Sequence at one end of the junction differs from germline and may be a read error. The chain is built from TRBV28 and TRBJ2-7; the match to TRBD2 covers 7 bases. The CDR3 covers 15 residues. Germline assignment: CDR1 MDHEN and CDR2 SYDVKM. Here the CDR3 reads CASRGRDYSPRRFSF. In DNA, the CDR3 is TGTGCCAGCAGGGGGCGGGACTACTCTCCCCGGCGGTTCTCATTC.

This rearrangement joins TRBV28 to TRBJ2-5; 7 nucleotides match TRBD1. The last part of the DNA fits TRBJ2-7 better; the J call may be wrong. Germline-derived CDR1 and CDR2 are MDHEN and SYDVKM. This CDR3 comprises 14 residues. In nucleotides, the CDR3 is TGTGCCAGCAGTAAAGGGGGCCCGATCTACGAGCAGTACTTC. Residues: CASSKGGPIYEQYF.

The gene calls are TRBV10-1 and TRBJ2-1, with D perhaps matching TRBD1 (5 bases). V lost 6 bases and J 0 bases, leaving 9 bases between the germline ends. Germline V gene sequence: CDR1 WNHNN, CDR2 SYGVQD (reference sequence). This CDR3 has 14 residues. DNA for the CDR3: TGCGCCAGCAGCGAAGACAGCTCCTACAATGAGCAGTTCTTC. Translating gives CASSEDSSYNEQFF.

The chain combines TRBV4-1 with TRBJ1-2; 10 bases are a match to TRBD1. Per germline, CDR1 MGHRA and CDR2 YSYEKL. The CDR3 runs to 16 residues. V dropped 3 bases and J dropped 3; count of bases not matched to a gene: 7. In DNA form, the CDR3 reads TGCGCCAGCAGCCACTCCTATGGGACAGGGGACTATGGCTACACCTTC. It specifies CASSHSYGTGDYGYTF.

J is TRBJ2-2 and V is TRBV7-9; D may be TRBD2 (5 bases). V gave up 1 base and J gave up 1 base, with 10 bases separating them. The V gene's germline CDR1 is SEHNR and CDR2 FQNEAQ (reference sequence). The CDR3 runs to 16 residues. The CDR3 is CASSLGLAENTGELFF. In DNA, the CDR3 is TGTGCCAGCAGCTTAGGGCTAGCTGAGAACACCGGGGAGCTGTTTTTT.

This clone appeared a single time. For the CDR3, the DNA is TGTGCCAGCAGCTTAGTAAGGTTAGGCGGCGCGAACACCGGGGAGCTGTTTTTT. Translated: CASSLVRLGGANTGELFF. The chain links TRBV7-6 to TRBJ2-2; D not certain. Germline V gene lookup returns CDR1 SGHVS and CDR2 FNYEAQ. This CDR3 has 18 amino acids. V lost 1 base and J lost 0, with 15 bases in between.

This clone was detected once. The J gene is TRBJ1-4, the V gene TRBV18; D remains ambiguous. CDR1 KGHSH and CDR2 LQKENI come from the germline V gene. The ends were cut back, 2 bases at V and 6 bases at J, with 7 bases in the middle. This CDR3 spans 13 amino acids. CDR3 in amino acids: CASSPGLYEKLFF. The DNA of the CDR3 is TGTGCCAGCTCACCAGGGTTATATGAAAAACTGTTTTTT.

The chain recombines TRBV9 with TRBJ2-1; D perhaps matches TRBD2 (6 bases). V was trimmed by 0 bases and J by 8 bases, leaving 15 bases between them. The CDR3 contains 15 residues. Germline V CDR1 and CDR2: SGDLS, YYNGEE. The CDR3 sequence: CASSVAVREVDEQFF. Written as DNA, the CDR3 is TGTGCCAGCAGCGTAGCCGTCAGGGAGGTCGATGAGCAGTTCTTC.

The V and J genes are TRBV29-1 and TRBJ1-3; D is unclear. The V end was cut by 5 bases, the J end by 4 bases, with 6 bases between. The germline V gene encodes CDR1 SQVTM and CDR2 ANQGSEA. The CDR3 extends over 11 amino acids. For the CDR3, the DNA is TGCAGCGTTTCTACGGGAAACACCATATATTTT. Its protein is CSVSTGNTIYF. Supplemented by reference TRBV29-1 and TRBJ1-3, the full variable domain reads SAVISQKPSRDICQRGTSLTIQCQVDSQVTMMFWYRQQPGQSLTLIATANQGSEATYESGFVIDKFPISRPNLTFSTLTVSNMSPEDSSIYLCSVSTGNTIYFGEGSWLTVV.

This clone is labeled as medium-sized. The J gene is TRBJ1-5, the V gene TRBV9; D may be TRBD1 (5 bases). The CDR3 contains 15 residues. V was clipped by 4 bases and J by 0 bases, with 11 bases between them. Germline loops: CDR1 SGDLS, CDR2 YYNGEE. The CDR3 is CASSIGDDSNQPQHF. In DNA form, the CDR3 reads TGTGCCAGCAGCATAGGGGATGATAGCAATCAGCCCCAGCATTTT.

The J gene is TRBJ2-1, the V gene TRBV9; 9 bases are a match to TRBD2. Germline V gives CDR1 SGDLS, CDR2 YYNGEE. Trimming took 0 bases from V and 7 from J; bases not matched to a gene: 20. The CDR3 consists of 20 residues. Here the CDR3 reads CASSVAHPSGEGGRGNEQFF. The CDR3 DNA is TGTGCCAGCAGCGTAGCCCATCCTAGCGGGGAGGGCGGTCGGGGTAATGAGCAGTTCTTC.